The 29 T cell receptor beta chains below were found in one sample sequenced in a study of blood T cells in healthy people across ages (dated by TCRdb to between 2014 and 2016). The library was built by means of 5' RACE. The sequencing machine was an Illumina HiSeq 2500. A second PCR of roughly 7 to 12 cycles was run with a J-beta primer mix and a sample-barcoded 5' primer. In TCRdb, the public reads were trimmed at Q25 with fastp and aligned with MiXCR, with productive beta chains retained. Each entry merges the rows of one CDR3 protein and shows their most common DNA and genes. The sample contains hundreds of thousands of distinct CDR3 sequences, 32% of them found a single time. 15% of the sample comes from the top ten. Sequencing was carried out using blood. The receptors were gathered from a woman at least 80 years old in good health. Donor details come from another sample of the same person, matched by shared clones.

V is TRBV5-5 and J is TRBJ2-7; 9 nucleotides line up with TRBD1. The CDR3 runs 15 residues. Trimming cost V 3 bases and J 5 bases; bases outside gene matches: 9. Germline lookup yields CDR1 SGHKS and CDR2 YYEKEE (reference sequence). Written as DNA, the CDR3 is TGTGCCAGCAGCTGGAGCGGGACAGGGAGGAACGAGCAGTACTTC. This gives the protein CASSWSGTGRNEQYF.

The rearrangement uses TRBV30 and TRBJ2-5, with unresolved D. Germline loops: CDR1 GTSNPN, CDR2 SVGIG (reference sequence). This CDR3 region has 13 residues. Trimming left V 0 bases short and J 4 bases short, with 9 bases between. The CDR3 region has the DNA TGTGCCTGGAGTGTAAACGGCGGAGAGACCCAGTACTTC. Its translation: CAWSVNGGETQYF.

This clonotype was seen many times. This clone may be a read error of a much larger clone one base away. The rearrangement uses TRBV7-9 and TRBJ2-7; D assignment may be TRBD1 or TRBD2 (5 bases each). V lost 5 bases and J lost 6, with 17 bases in between. The germline V gene encodes CDR1 SEHNR and CDR2 FQNEAQ (reference sequence). The CDR3 loop spans 14 amino acids. In DNA, the CDR3 is TGTGCCAGCAGCCGGGCGGCAGGGAGAGGCGAGCAGTACTTC. Protein product: CASSRAAGRGEQYF.

This clonotype was recorded a few times. This chain uses TRBV20-1 with TRBJ1-2; D remains unclear. V was cut by 0 bases and J by 6 bases, with 8 bases left in between. There are 12 residues in the CDR3. Germline CDR1 DFQATT, CDR2 SNEGSKA (reference sequence). Here the CDR3 DNA reads TGCAGTGCTAGAGATCACCTCGATGGCTACACCTTC. It is translated as CSARDHLDGYTF.

The V and J genes are TRBV7-2 and TRBJ1-5, with 9 bases that match TRBD1. Germline CDR1 SGHTA, CDR2 FQGNSA. This CDR3 contains 16 residues. V lost 5 bases to trimming and J lost 1 base; unmatched junction nucleotides: 6. The CDR3 loop is CASSLRDRASNQPQHF. The CDR3 DNA reads TGTGCCAGCAGCCTCCGGGACAGGGCAAGCAATCAGCCCCAGCATTTT.

This clonotype was found many times. V and J are TRBV5-4 and TRBJ2-7; D ambiguous. Trimming pared 1 base from V and 4 bases from J, leaving 12 bases between. In germline, CDR1 is SGHNT, CDR2 YYREEE (reference sequence). The CDR3 extends over 14 amino acids. As DNA, the CDR3 is TGTGCCAGCAGCTTGTCCCCGTCCACGTACGAGCAGTACTTC. It encodes CASSLSPSTYEQYF. The whole variable domain, filled in from reference TRBV5-4 and TRBJ2-7, reads ETGVTQSPTHLIKTRGQQVTLRCSSQSGHNTVSWYQQALGQGPQFIFQYYREEENGRGNFPPRFSGLQFPNYSSELNVNALELDDSALYLCASSLSPSTYEQYFGPGTRLTVT.

Only a few counts were recorded for this clonotype. The gene calls are TRBV12-3 or TRBV12-4 and TRBJ2-2; D is ambiguous. V was shortened by 3 bases and J by 1 base, with 3 bases between the two germline ends. The CDR3 is 13 amino acids. CDR3 sequence (DNA): TGTGCCAGCAGTTTCGGGAACACCGGGGAGCTGTTTTTT. It translates to CASSFGNTGELFF.

This clonotype came up many times. This chain uses TRBV5-8 with TRBJ2-5; 7 bases map to TRBD2. The CDR3 runs to 15 residues. The junction had 14 bases not matched to a gene; V was cut back by 1 base and J by 11 bases. From germline, CDR1 is SGHTS and CDR2 YDEGEE. The CDR3 spells CASSLSGGGPQAQYF. The CDR3, as DNA: TGTGCCAGCAGCTTGAGCGGCGGGGGACCTCAGGCGCAGTACTTC. The whole variable domain, filled in from reference TRBV5-8 and TRBJ2-5, reads EAGVTQSPTHLIKTRGQQATLRCSPISGHTSVYWYQQALGLGLQFLLWYDEGEERNRGNFPPRFSGRQFPNYSSELNVNALELEDSALYLCASSLSGGGPQAQYFGPGTRLLVL.

This chain connects TRBV20-1 to TRBJ2-4, with 7 bases aligning to TRBD1. Per the germline V gene, CDR1 is DFQATT and CDR2 is SNEGSKA (reference sequence). This CDR3 is built from 14 residues. V lost 6 bases to trimming and J lost 6 bases; unmatched junction nucleotides: 11. CDR3 DNA: TGCAGTGCCCATCTTGACAGGGCGGGAAACATTCAGTACTTC. Translated: CSAHLDRAGNIQYF.

This clonotype was seen ten or more times. The chain uses TRBV9 and TRBJ2-3, with a weak D call TRBD2 (6 bases). The CDR3 is 14 residues long. Between the trimmed V and J ends, which lost 4 bases and 4 bases, there was a span of 13 bases. Germline V lookup: CDR1 SGDLS, CDR2 YYNGEE. CDR3 DNA: TGTGCCAGCAGCCCTCCGGGGGAACCAGATACGCAGTATTTT. Its translation: CASSPPGEPDTQYF.

A few counts support this clonotype. The rearrangement joins TRBV6-5 to TRBJ2-7; D may be TRBD1 (5 bases). The CDR3 length is 15 residues. The germline V and J ends were trimmed by 2 bases and 7 bases, with 18 bases remaining between them. CDR1 and CDR2 (germline): MNHEY, SVGAGI. The chain's CDR3 is CASSYVQGSYNEQYF. In nucleotides, the CDR3 is TGTGCCAGCAGTTACGTCCAGGGAAGCTACAATGAGCAGTACTTC.

This clonotype was seen at least ten times. Just one base apart from a much larger clone, this may be a read error. The genes are TRBV5-1 and TRBJ2-1; TRBD1 might be the D (6 bases). The CDR3 is made up of 14 amino acids. Trimming stripped 3 bases from V and 6 bases from J, with 13 bases between. Per germline, CDR1 SGHRS and CDR2 YFSETQ. CDR3 nucleotide sequence: TGCGCCAGCAGCTGCTCCCAGGGGATCAATGAGCAGTTCTTC. Translated: CASSCSQGINEQFF.

This clonotype was seen many times. The chain recombines TRBV7-2 with TRBJ2-3; D is perhaps TRBD2 (6 bases). Germline V CDR1 and CDR2: SGHTA, FQGNSA. The CDR3 runs to 14 residues. Deletions cut 7 bases from V and 9 bases from J, with 20 bases between. The CDR3 protein is CASTLDPGDGTQYF. The CDR3, as DNA: TGTGCCAGCACCCTGGACCCGGGAGATGGGACGCAGTATTTT.

The table lists this clonotype with a few counts. A much larger clone lies a single base off, so this may be a read error. The chain couples TRBV12-5 to TRBJ2-1; D possibly matches TRBD1 or TRBD2 (5 bases each). The J call may be faulty, since TRBJ2-7 better matches the DNA end. From germline, CDR1 is LGHNT and CDR2 FRNRAP. The CDR3 has 15 amino acids. The CDR3 coding sequence is TGTGCTAGCACCTATGGGGGAAACAGATACAATGAGCAGTACTTC. Translating gives CASTYGGNRYNEQYF.

The CDR3 sequence: CASSLTGQGVDTEAFF. CDR3 nucleotide sequence: TGTGCCAGCAGCTTGACCGGACAGGGAGTGGATACTGAAGCTTTCTTT. The V gene is TRBV5-6, the J gene TRBJ1-1; 8 bases fit TRBD1. The length of the CDR3 is 16 residues. The V segment lost 1 base and the J segment 5 bases; nucleotides outside the gene matches: 10. Germline values: CDR1 SGHDT, CDR2 YYEEEE.

This clonotype was seen only once. The genes are TRBV6-5 and TRBJ1-2; D is ambiguous. Germline CDR1 and CDR2: MNHEY and SVGAGI. The V and J ends lost 5 bases and 0 bases respectively, with 10 bases between them. The CDR3 contains 14 residues. CDR3 loop: CASSDASSNYGYTF. CDR3 in DNA: TGTGCCAGCAGTGACGCCAGTTCTAACTATGGCTACACCTTC.

This clonotype was counted ten times or more. V and J are TRBV7-2 and TRBJ2-1, with D possibly being TRBD1 or TRBD2 (6 bases each). Trimming removed 2 bases from V and 13 bases from J, with 21 bases in between. Per germline, CDR1 SGHTA and CDR2 FQGNSA. The CDR3 contains 15 residues. CDR3 protein: CASSLRGLPGLIQFF. The CDR3 region has the DNA TGTGCCAGCAGCTTAAGGGGGTTACCGGGACTTATCCAGTTCTTC.

This clonotype was observed a few times. The CDR3 sequence is CASSLGGTSGNTIYF. CDR3 DNA sequence: TGTGCCAGCAGCTTAGGTGGGACAAGCGGAAACACCATATATTTT. The rearrangement joins TRBV7-9 to TRBJ1-3; TRBD1 is a possible D gene (6 bases). V gave up 1 base and J gave up 4 bases, with 11 bases separating them. This CDR3 contains 15 residues. The germline V gene encodes CDR1 SEHNR and CDR2 FQNEAQ (reference sequence).

V usage is TRBV7-2 and J usage is TRBJ2-1; D gene uncertain. CDR1 and CDR2 (germline): SGHTA, FQGNSA. This CDR3 spans 13 amino acids. V was shortened by 1 base and J by 10 bases, with 11 bases between the two germline ends. CDR3 sequence (DNA): TGTGCCAGCAGCTTAGAGACTCAAGGCGAGCAGTTCTTC. Its translation: CASSLETQGEQFF.

V usage is TRBV30 and J usage is TRBJ1-2; 7 bases are a match to TRBD1. V shed 2 bases and J 4 bases; nucleotides not matched to a gene: 19. This CDR3 comprises 18 residues. Germline-derived CDR1 and CDR2 are GTSNPN and SVGIG (reference sequence). The CDR3 DNA sequence: TGTGCCTGGAGTCCCCCTTCAGGACAGGTCGAGGGTGGCTATGGCTACACCTTC. Translation: CAWSPPSGQVEGGYGYTF.

This clonotype was seen repeatedly, ten times or more. The chain employs TRBV11-2 and TRBJ2-1; 9 bases align to TRBD1. CDR3 length equals 15 residues. V lost 0 bases, J lost 4 bases, and 1 base stayed unmatched. Germline CDR1 reads SGHAT; CDR2 reads FQNNGV. The CDR3 region has the DNA TGTGCCAGCAGCTTAGAACAGGGGGCGTACAATGAGCAGTTCTTC. It is translated as CASSLEQGAYNEQFF.

On this clonotype: A much larger clone lies one base from this, so it may be a read error. The chain uses TRBV6-2 or TRBV6-3 and TRBJ1-2; unclear D gene. The CDR3 is made up of 14 amino acids. With 2 bases removed from V and 6 bases from J, the gap between germline ends came to 13 bases. Per the germline V gene, CDR1 is MNHEY and CDR2 is SVGEGT. The CDR3, as DNA: TGTGCCAGCAGTTACGTTGAGTATTCCGATGGCTACACCTTC. Protein sequence: CASSYVEYSDGYTF.

Ten or more counts support this clonotype. V gene TRBV7-2 combines with J gene TRBJ2-3, with TRBD2 matching over 9 bases. The CDR3 loop spans 15 amino acids. Germline loops: CDR1 SGHTA, CDR2 FQGNSA. Trimming at V came to 8 bases and at J to 0 bases, leaving 6 bases not matched to a gene. The CDR3 coding sequence is TGTGCCAGCTGCACTAGCGGGTTTAGCACAGATACGCAGTATTTT. This translates into CASCTSGFSTDTQYF.

This rearrangement joins TRBV2 to TRBJ2-7; possible D gene TRBD1, 6 bases. Germline V gene data show CDR1 as SNHLY and CDR2 as FYNNEI. The CDR3 covers 13 residues. Trimming cost V 4 bases and J 2 bases, with 9 bases left between them. This CDR3 reads CASSGTVPYEQYF. The CDR3 DNA sequence: TGTGCCAGCAGTGGGACAGTTCCCTACGAGCAGTACTTC.

This clonotype was observed many times. The rearrangement links TRBV6-5 to TRBJ2-7; D is uncertain. Deletions cut 4 bases from V and 6 bases from J, with 16 bases between. The CDR3 has 14 amino acids. Germline V gives CDR1 MNHEY, CDR2 SVGAGI. For the CDR3, the DNA is TGTGCCAGCAGTTCAGTCGCGCATAGGGCCGAGCAGTACTTC. Translating gives CASSSVAHRAEQYF.

As for this clonotype: With a much larger clone just one base away, this may be a read error. The chain combines TRBV12-3 or TRBV12-4 with TRBJ2-1, with TRBD2 matching 9 bases. The CDR3 spans 17 residues. Unmatched junction bases numbered 18, after V lost 2 bases and J lost 13 bases. CDR3 bases: TGTGCCAGCAGTTTAAACCGGGCTAGCGGGGACCGTTTGACCCAGTTCTTC. Amino acids: CASSLNRASGDRLTQFF.

The chain recombines TRBV6-2 or TRBV6-3 with TRBJ1-2; D unresolved. The germline gives CDR1 MNHEY, CDR2 SVGEGT. The ends were cut back, 3 bases at V and 8 bases at J, with 10 bases in the middle. This CDR3 has 12 residues. In DNA, the CDR3 is TGTGCCAGCAGTTATGGAAATGCAGGCTACACCTTC. This sequence encodes CASSYGNAGYTF.

V is TRBV7-9 and J is TRBJ2-1, with D tentatively TRBD1 or TRBD2 (5 bases each). The DNA end lines up better with TRBJ2-7; the J call may be wrong. Germline lookup yields CDR1 SEHNR and CDR2 FQNEAQ (reference sequence). The CDR3 contains 15 residues. CDR3 nucleotide sequence: TGTGCCAGCAGCGCCTGGGGGTCGAGATACAATGAGCAGTACTTC. It is translated as CASSAWGSRYNEQYF.

This clonotype has a handful of counts. V and J are TRBV5-1 and TRBJ1-2, with TRBD1 as a possible D gene (5 bases). The V gene lost 4 bases and the J gene lost 6 bases, with 19 bases spanning the gap. The CDR3 sequence is 15 residues long. Germline V gives CDR1 SGHRS, CDR2 YFSETQ. CDR3 amino acids: CASSRSGQPGHGYTF. DNA of the CDR3: TGCGCCAGCAGCCGCAGTGGGCAGCCGGGGCATGGCTACACCTTC.